The 16 T cell receptor beta chains reported below all come from one sample, sequenced in a study of blood T cells in healthy people across ages. Next came a second PCR, run for about 7 to 12 cycles, which used a sample-barcoded 5' primer along with a J-beta primer mix. TCRdb fed the 5' RACE reads into MiXCR, producing one record per CDR3 protein. The sample includes over 600,000 distinct CDR3 sequences, around half of them seen just once. The source material was blood. Every receptor here comes from a man aged 80 or over in good health.

The V call is TRBV12-3 or TRBV12-4, the J call TRBJ2-3, with 7 nucleotides matching TRBD1. J was trimmed by 1 base and V by 5 bases; bases with no gene match: 9. This CDR3 is 16 amino acids long. DNA of the CDR3: TGTGCCAGCAGTACCGGGACAGCTAGGGGCACAGATACGCAGTATTTT. It encodes CASSTGTARGTDTQYF.

J is TRBJ2-7 and V is TRBV7-9, with 13 bases matching TRBD2. CDR3 size: 16 residues. Germline values: CDR1 SEHNR, CDR2 FQNEAQ (reference sequence). V lost 5 bases, J lost 10 bases, and 14 bases stayed unmatched. CDR3 loop: CASSLGGLAGVDEQYF. The CDR3 DNA follows: TGTGCCAGCAGCCTAGGTGGACTAGCGGGAGTGGATGAACAGTACTTC.

This clonotype came up a few times. A much larger clone sits a single nucleotide away, making a read error possible. This chain uses TRBV27 with TRBJ2-1; D assignment may be TRBD1 or TRBD2 (5 bases each). The closer fit of TRBJ2-7 to the DNA end suggests the J call may be wrong. The CDR3 extends over 15 amino acids. Per germline, CDR1 MNHEY and CDR2 SMNVEV (reference sequence). For the CDR3, the DNA is TGTGCCAGCAGTAGCGGCAGGGCTACCTACAATGAGCAGTACTTC. Protein: CASSSGRATYNEQYF.

CDR3 nucleotides: TGCGCCAGCAGCTTGGGACAGTTAACCTCTGGGGCCAACGTCCTGACTTTC. This encodes CASSLGQLTSGANVLTF. The chain combines TRBV5-1 with TRBJ2-6; weak D call: TRBD1 (5 bases). V was shortened by 0 bases and J by 0 bases, with 10 bases between the two germline ends. The germline V gene encodes CDR1 SGHRS and CDR2 YFSETQ. The CDR3 covers 17 residues. The entire variable domain, with the rest obtained from reference TRBV5-1 and TRBJ2-6, is as follows: KAGVTQTPRYLIKTRGQQVTLSCSPISGHRSVSWYQQTPGQGLQFLFEYFSETQRNKGNFPGRFSGRQFSNSRSEMNVSTLELGDSALYLCASSLGQLTSGANVLTFGAGSRLTVL.

With respect to this clonotype: Mismatch with germline at one junction end may stem from a read error. The chain recombines TRBV28 with TRBJ2-5, with 10 nucleotides matching TRBD2. CDR1 and CDR2 from the germline V gene are MDHEN and SYDVKM. The length of the CDR3 is 15 residues. DNA for the CDR3: TGTGCCAGCAGTCAATCAGCGGGAGGGGGGGAGACCCGGTACTTC. It is translated as CASSQSAGGGETRYF.

This clonotype was detected a few times. The chain links TRBV20-1 to TRBJ2-5; 10 positions match TRBD1. This CDR3 comprises 14 residues. V lost 3 bases to trimming and J lost 5 bases; unmatched junction nucleotides: 6. CDR1 and CDR2 from the germline V gene are DFQATT and SNEGSKA (reference sequence). The DNA for the CDR3 is TGCAGTGCTAGGGGGGACAGGGGACGGGAGACCCAGTACTTC. It codes for CSARGDRGRETQYF.

This clonotype was counted at least ten times. The chain is built from TRBV14 and TRBJ2-7; 9 nucleotides agree with TRBD1. This CDR3 has 12 amino acids. Germline CDR1 reads SGHDN; CDR2 reads FVKESK. Trimming removed 10 bases from V and 2 bases from J; junction bases left unmatched: 3. The CDR3 DNA follows: TGTGCCACCGGGACAGGGACCTACGAGCAGTACTTC. The encoded protein is CATGTGTYEQYF.

Only one count was recorded for this clonotype. A junction end diverges from the germline sequence, so it may reflect a read error. V is TRBV29-1 and J is TRBJ2-2; D assignment may be TRBD1 or TRBD2 (5 bases each). CDR3 length: 16 amino acids. The germline CDR1 and CDR2 sequences are SQVTM and ANQGSEA. The CDR3: CSARPPGAGYTGKLFF. For the CDR3, the DNA is TGCAGCGCGCGACCGCCCGGGGCTGGGTACACCGGGAAGCTGTTTTTT.

The chain uses TRBV11-2 and TRBJ1-4, with TRBD1 matching over 7 bases. Trimming at V came to 4 bases and at J to 4 bases, leaving 6 bases not matched to a gene. This CDR3 has 15 amino acids. Germline CDR1 is SGHAT and CDR2 is FQNNGV. This chain's CDR3 is CASSSPGQNNEKLFF. CDR3 coding DNA: TGTGCCAGCAGCTCCCCGGGACAGAATAATGAAAAACTGTTTTTT.

This clonotype was recorded a few times. The gene calls are TRBV11-3 and TRBJ1-2, with D possibly being TRBD1 (5 bases). With 8 bases removed from V and 9 bases from J, the gap between germline ends came to 13 bases. The germline gives CDR1 SGHNT, CDR2 YENEEA. The CDR3 loop spans 11 amino acids. The CDR3 DNA reads as TGTGCCAGCGGGTATGAGGGGAGCTACACCTTC. Protein product: CASGYEGSYTF.

The rearrangement uses TRBV5-6 and TRBJ2-5, with 7 bases lining up with TRBD2. The CDR3 is 15 amino acids. V was pared by 0 bases and J by 4 bases, with 6 bases of the junction left unmatched. The germline CDR1 and CDR2 sequences are SGHDT and YYEEEE. CDR3 amino acids: CASSLVGRPGETQYF. The CDR3 bases are TGTGCCAGCAGCTTGGTCGGGAGGCCGGGAGAGACCCAGTACTTC.

This clonotype was seen only a few times. The chain joins TRBV11-1 to TRBJ2-5; D perhaps matches TRBD1 (5 bases). The germline V and J ends were trimmed by 6 bases and 11 bases, with 19 bases remaining between them. Per the germline V gene, CDR1 is SGHAT and CDR2 is FQDESV (reference sequence). CDR3 length: 13 amino acids. The chain's CDR3 is CASRVGVKDEQYF. The CDR3, as DNA: TGTGCCAGCAGGGTAGGGGTGAAGGATGAGCAGTACTTC. The entire variable domain, with the rest obtained from reference TRBV11-1 and TRBJ2-5, is as follows: EAEVAQSPRYKITEKSQAVAFWCDPISGHATLYWYRQILGQGPELLVQFQDESVVDDSQLPKDRFSAERLKGVDSTLKIQPAELGDSAMYLCASRVGVKDEQYFGPGTRLLVL.

The CDR3 coding sequence is TGTGCCAGCAGCTTCGGCAGGGGGGGGAGAGGAGAGACCCAGTACTTC. Translation gives CASSFGRGGRGETQYF. This chain joins TRBV7-9 and TRBJ2-5; the D gene could be TRBD1 or TRBD2 (7 bases each). This CDR3 is 16 amino acids long. V lost 3 bases and J lost 4, with 18 bases in between. Germline assignment: CDR1 SEHNR and CDR2 FQNEAQ (reference sequence).

This clonotype was picked up a small number of times. The chain is built from TRBV28 and TRBJ2-3, with 7 bases aligning to TRBD2. The germline V gene has CDR1 MDHEN and CDR2 SYDVKM. After removal of 10 bases from V and 4 bases from J, the junction contained 2 bases not matched to a gene. The CDR3 has 11 residues. The CDR3 is CATREADTQYF. CDR3 DNA sequence: TGTGCCACCCGGGAGGCAGATACGCAGTATTTT.

The V and J genes are TRBV3-1 and TRBJ1-1; possible D gene TRBD1, 5 bases. V was cut by 1 base and J by 5 bases, with 8 bases left in between. CDR3 length equals 13 residues. CDR1 is LGHDT, CDR2 YNNKEL, per germline (reference sequence). This chain's CDR3 is CASSQVEGTEAFF. The CDR3 DNA reads as TGTGCCAGCAGCCAAGTCGAGGGGACTGAAGCTTTCTTT.

This clonotype was seen at least ten times. The V and J genes are TRBV7-9 and TRBJ2-7; 11 bases align to TRBD1. Trimming removed 5 bases from V and 2 bases from J; junction bases left unmatched: 5. In germline, CDR1 is SEHNR, CDR2 FQNEAQ (reference sequence). This CDR3 is built from 15 residues. The chain's CDR3 is CASSPGQGVTYEQYF. The DNA of the CDR3 is TGTGCCAGCAGCCCGGGACAGGGGGTGACCTACGAGCAGTACTTC.